This TCR beta chain was sequenced in a study of T cell changes during pregnancy in multiple sclerosis. CDR1 is SGHRS, CDR2 YFSETQ, per germline. Trimming left V 0 bases short and J 5 bases short, with 15 bases between. This CDR3 region has 15 residues. Assay used: immunoSEQ multiplex PCR; TCRdb lists only in-frame clones, some missing. The sample lists some 80,000 clones; roughly nine tenths were seen once. This receptor was identified in a female donor with multiple sclerosis, enrolled in a pregnancy study. This chain uses TRBV5-1 with TRBJ2-7; possibly TRBD1 for D (6 bases). Sequencing was performed on peripheral blood, taken before pregnancy. CDR3 sequence reads: CASSLAYRVVDEQYF. For the CDR3, the DNA is TGCGCCAGCAGCTTGGCTTACAGGGTAGTAGACGAGCAGTACTTC.